This passage covers 10 T cell receptor beta chains from one sample sequenced in a study of molecular identifiers for immune sequencing clone quantification. MiXCR, run by TCRdb on the PCR reads, gives a single entry per CDR3 protein. The sample lists over 550,000 distinct CDR3 sequences; roughly 25% were seen once. Sequenced: naive CD8+ T cells from blood, with Jurkat cell RNA spiked in. Subset of the sample: FACS-sorted CD8+CD4-CCR7+CD45RA+ naive T cells. Every receptor here comes from a human donor in good health. Some libraries in this study had Jurkat cell RNA spiked in.

Only a few counts were recorded for this clonotype. The V call is TRBV29-1, the J call TRBJ2-1; D gene ambiguous. This CDR3 is 10 amino acids long. Germline V gives CDR1 SQVTM, CDR2 ANQGSEA. Trimming pared 0 bases from V and 8 bases from J, leaving 2 bases between. CDR3 sequence reads: CSVEDYEQFF. The CDR3 DNA is TGCAGCGTTGAAGATTATGAGCAGTTCTTC.

The rearrangement links TRBV20-1 to TRBJ2-7; TRBD1 aligns across 8 bases. Germline V CDR1 and CDR2: DFQATT, SNEGSKA (reference sequence). CDR3 size: 15 residues. The trim removed 1 base at V and 2 bases at J, leaving 7 bases unmatched. The CDR3 reads CSARAPGTGTYEQYF. The CDR3 DNA reads TGCAGTGCTAGAGCCCCCGGGACAGGAACCTACGAGCAGTACTTC.

CDR3 sequence (DNA): TGCGCCAGCAGCCCTAGACCAGCGGGAGGCTACGAGCAGTACTTC. Translating it yields CASSPRPAGGYEQYF. The chain carries TRBV4-3 and TRBJ2-7, with TRBD2 matching 9 bases. V was pared by 4 bases and J by 3 bases, with 7 bases of the junction left unmatched. Germline assignment: CDR1 LGHNA and CDR2 YSLEER. There are 15 residues in the CDR3.

The CDR3 loop is CAISEGPKETQYF. The CDR3 DNA follows: TGTGCCATCAGTGAAGGGCCTAAAGAGACCCAGTACTTC. J is TRBJ2-5 and V is TRBV10-3; D call uncertain. Deletions cut 3 bases from V and 3 bases from J, with 8 bases between. The germline gives CDR1 ENHRY, CDR2 SYGVKD. This CDR3 is 13 amino acids long.

Comments on this clonotype: A single base separates this from a much larger clone, so it may be a read error. This CDR3 fails to terminate in the conserved phenylalanine or tryptophan, so it likely reflects a read error. The rearrangement uses TRBV7-6 and TRBJ2-3, with D unclear. V dropped 3 bases and J dropped 4 bases, with 11 bases sitting between them. Germline V gene data show CDR1 as SGHVS and CDR2 as FNYEAQ. This CDR3 contains 14 residues. Here the CDR3 DNA reads TGTGCCAGCAGCTTCAACCGGCCCCCAGATACGCAGTATCTT. This sequence encodes CASSFNRPPDTQYL.

This clonotype has a handful of counts. The J gene is TRBJ1-2, the V gene TRBV4-3; D remains ambiguous. The CDR3 has 15 residues. V shed 1 base and J shed 0 bases, with 9 bases lying between them. The germline V gene has CDR1 LGHNA and CDR2 YSLEER. CDR3 residues: CASSQATSPNYGYTF. CDR3 sequence (DNA): TGCGCCAGCAGCCAAGCAACGTCCCCTAACTATGGCTACACCTTC.

This clonotype was counted at least ten times. The genes are TRBV6-5 and TRBJ1-5, with D unresolved. This CDR3 has 13 residues. Deletions cut 5 bases from V and 7 bases from J, with 12 bases between. Germline V gene lookup returns CDR1 MNHEY and CDR2 SVGAGI. The CDR3 region is CASSPGPQQPQHF. The CDR3 nucleotides are TGTGCCAGCAGTCCCGGCCCTCAGCAGCCCCAGCATTTT.

This clonotype was observed many times. V gene TRBV28 combines with J gene TRBJ2-7; tentative D call: TRBD2 (7 bases). CDR1 is MDHEN and CDR2 is SYDVKM in the germline V gene. V lost 2 bases and J lost 3, with 14 bases in between. This CDR3 has 15 amino acids. The CDR3: CASSLIAGAGYEQYF. CDR3 bases: TGTGCCAGCAGTTTAATTGCGGGGGCGGGCTACGAGCAGTACTTC.

At least ten counts were recorded for this clonotype. This chain uses TRBV20-1 with TRBJ1-1; D gene uncertain. Germline loops: CDR1 DFQATT, CDR2 SNEGSKA (reference sequence). V was shortened by 6 bases and J by 8 bases, with 19 bases between the two germline ends. CDR3 length equals 13 residues. The CDR3 DNA reads TGCAGTGCCCCCTGGTCAGGTCCGACAGAAGCTTTCTTT. Encoded protein: CSAPWSGPTEAFF.

As regards this clonotype: A much bigger clone sits one base away, suggesting this may be a read error. This chain joins TRBV12-3 or TRBV12-4 and TRBJ2-3, with 10 nucleotides matching TRBD2. The CDR3 sequence is 14 residues long. The DNA of the CDR3 is TGTGCCAGCAGCTCAGCGGGGGGGGTAGATACGCAGAATTTT. Its translation is CASSSAGGVDTQNF.